The source of this T cell receptor beta chain is a study of type 1 regulatory T cells. Each CDR3 protein is one row after TCRdb ran MiXCR on the reads. Seen here are approximately 72,000 distinct CDR3 sequences, 50% to 70% observed once, and the top ten hold 7.6%. About this clonotype itself: Its cognate antigen is unknown.

Germline CDR1 and CDR2: DFQATT and SNEGSKA (reference sequence). The CDR3 is 16 residues long. Trimming cost V 3 bases and J 1 base; bases outside gene matches: 12. The source material was cultured T cells, either the whole culture or a sorted T cell fraction (not recorded which). As to subset: Tr1-enriched cell product generated in vitro against host alloantigens. The chain employs TRBV20-1 and TRBJ2-7, with TRBD1 identical over 7 bases. This TCR came from a human donor in good health. CDR3 in amino acids: CSASKKTGVLSYEQYF. For the CDR3, the DNA is TGCAGTGCTAGCAAAAAAACAGGGGTCTTGTCCTACGAGCAGTACTTC.